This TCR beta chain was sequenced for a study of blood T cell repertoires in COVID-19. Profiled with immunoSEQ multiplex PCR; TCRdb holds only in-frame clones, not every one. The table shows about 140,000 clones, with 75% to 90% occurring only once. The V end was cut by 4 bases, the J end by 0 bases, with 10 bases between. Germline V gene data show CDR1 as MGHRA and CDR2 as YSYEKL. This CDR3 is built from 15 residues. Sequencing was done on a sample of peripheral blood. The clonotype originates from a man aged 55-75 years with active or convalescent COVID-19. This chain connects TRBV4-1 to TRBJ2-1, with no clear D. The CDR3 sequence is CASSLLWSSYNEQFF. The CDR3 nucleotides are TGCGCCAGCAGCCTTTTGTGGAGCTCCTACAATGAGCAGTTCTTC.